This T cell receptor beta chain was sequenced in a study of blood T cell repertoires in COVID-19. As for the study in general: The study drew acute and convalescent COVID-19 samples from the United States, Italy and Spain. The analysed material was cDNA or gDNA that came from T cells, B-cell-depleted T cells, or PBMCs.

Only one count was recorded for this clone. Generated by immunoSEQ multiplex PCR, the TCRdb table keeps only in-frame clones and is missing some. The sample includes under 200,000 clones, around nine tenths seen only once; the top ten take roughly 5.6%. CDR1 LGHDT and CDR2 YNNKEL come from the germline V gene (reference sequence). This CDR3 spans 16 amino acids. V lost 0 bases, J lost 0 bases, and 10 bases lay in between. The sequenced sample consisted of peripheral blood. The J gene is TRBJ2-3, the V gene TRBV3-1 (or the pseudogene TRBV3-2); D is unresolved. The TCR originated in a man aged 35 to 55 with active or convalescent COVID-19. Here the CDR3 reads CASSQDSWASTDTQYF. The CDR3 coding sequence is TGTGCCAGCAGCCAAGATTCGTGGGCTAGCACAGATACGCAGTATTTT.